These 10 T cell receptor beta chains originate from one sample sequenced in a study of beta chain features in type 1 diabetes. Points from the study as a whole: Shorter TCRB CDR3s, moderately but significantly so, were found in Type 1 diabetes patients in all four CD4+ subsets.

Their recognized antigens are unknown. Reverse transcription of all isolated RNA meant that expressed TCRB transcripts were sequenced. Here immunoSEQ multiplex PCR was the method, and the copy in TCRdb shows in-frame clones only, minus some. This sample yields 250,000 to 350,000 clones, of which approximately 15% are seen a single time; about 0.016% belongs to the top ten. Sequenced: naive CD4+ T cells from blood. All receptors derive from a man aged 25-40 years with type 1 diabetes.

The CDR3 region is CASSFSGRSYNEQFF. CDR3 in DNA: TGTGCCAGCAGCTTTAGCGGGAGGTCATACAATGAGCAGTTCTTC. V and J are TRBV9 and TRBJ2-1, with TRBD2 matching 10 bases. J was trimmed by 4 bases and V by 4 bases; bases with no gene match: 5. In germline, CDR1 is SGDLS, CDR2 YYNGEE. The CDR3 consists of 15 residues. The full variable domain, its missing parts supplied by reference TRBV9 and TRBJ2-1, is DSGVTQTPKHLITATGQRVTLRCSPRSGDLSVYWYQQSLDQGLQFLIQYYNGEERAKGNILERFSAQQFPDLHSELNLSSLELGDSALYFCASSFSGRSYNEQFFGPGTRLTVL.

The rearrangement links TRBV2 to TRBJ2-7; 8 nucleotides line up with TRBD1. Trimming cost V 4 bases and J 4 bases; bases outside gene matches: 9. The germline gives CDR1 SNHLY, CDR2 FYNNEI. This CDR3 spans 15 amino acids. The CDR3: CASSAQMTGEYEQYF. The DNA for the CDR3 is TGTGCCAGCAGTGCCCAGATGACAGGGGAGTACGAGCAGTACTTC.

The chain is built from TRBV7-3 and TRBJ2-4, with a tentative D call TRBD2 (7 bases). V was cut by 4 bases and J by 0 bases, with 10 bases left in between. The CDR3 contains 15 residues. Per germline, CDR1 SGHTA and CDR2 FQGTGA. The CDR3 sequence: CASSSGGLAKNIQYF. Written as DNA, the CDR3 is TGTGCCAGCAGCTCCGGGGGGCTAGCCAAAAACATTCAGTACTTC.

The V call is TRBV10-3, the J call TRBJ2-2, with a tentative D call TRBD2 (6 bases). V gave up 11 bases and J gave up 0 bases, with 13 bases separating them. The CDR3 has 14 amino acids. In germline, CDR1 is ENHRY, CDR2 SYGVKD. In DNA, the CDR3 is TGTGCCGTATCCTCTAGCGCGAACACCGGGGAGCTGTTTTTT. Translation: CAVSSSANTGELFF.

The V and J genes are TRBV6-6 and TRBJ2-6; the D is unclear. Trimming stripped 5 bases from V and 0 bases from J, with 8 bases between. Germline CDR1 and CDR2: MNHNY and SVGAGI (reference sequence). The CDR3 is made up of 15 amino acids. This CDR3 reads CASSHHSSGANVLTF. CDR3 nucleotide sequence: TGTGCCAGCAGTCACCACAGCTCTGGGGCCAACGTCCTGACTTTC.

This chain connects TRBV28 to TRBJ2-5; 7 bases are a match to TRBD1. The junction had 4 bases not matched to a gene; V was cut back by 4 bases and J by 2 bases. The CDR3 covers 14 residues. CDR1 is MDHEN and CDR2 is SYDVKM in the germline V gene. The CDR3 nucleotides are TGTGCCAGCAGTTCAGGGACAGTGCAAGAGACCCAGTACTTC. Translation: CASSSGTVQETQYF.

CDR3 protein: CASKSSGSRGETQYF. The CDR3 DNA sequence: TGTGCCAGCAAGTCTAGCGGGAGTCGGGGAGAGACCCAGTACTTC. The chain links TRBV11-1 to TRBJ2-5; 10 bases are shared with TRBD2. V shed 7 bases, J shed 4 bases, and the junction held 9 bases outside the gene matches. CDR1 SGHAT and CDR2 FQDESV come from the germline V gene (reference sequence). The CDR3 sequence is 15 residues long. Using reference TRBV11-1 and TRBJ2-5 for the parts outside the CDR3, the full variable domain is EAEVAQSPRYKITEKSQAVAFWCDPISGHATLYWYRQILGQGPELLVQFQDESVVDDSQLPKDRFSAERLKGVDSTLKIQPAELGDSAMYLCASKSSGSRGETQYFGPGTRLLVL.

This chain joins TRBV5-1 and TRBJ1-1; a possible D gene is TRBD1 (5 bases). V dropped 4 bases and J dropped 5 bases, with 21 bases sitting between them. Germline lookup yields CDR1 SGHRS and CDR2 YFSETQ. The CDR3 runs to 16 residues. CDR3 in amino acids: CASSPGLQGGTTEAFF. In DNA form, the CDR3 reads TGCGCCAGCAGCCCTGGACTCCAGGGAGGTACGACTGAAGCTTTCTTT.

This clone turned up a few times. The J gene is TRBJ2-7, the V gene TRBV29-1; D might be TRBD2 (5 bases). Germline V CDR1 and CDR2: SQVTM, ANQGSEA. V was pared by 3 bases and J by 2 bases, with 8 bases between. The CDR3 extends over 12 amino acids. The CDR3 protein is CSVDSGTYEQYF. The CDR3 nucleotides read TGCAGCGTTGATTCCGGGACCTACGAGCAGTACTTC.

There are a few counts of this clone. The chain combines TRBV9 with TRBJ2-1; D possibly corresponds to TRBD2 (6 bases). The V and J ends lost 4 bases and 5 bases respectively, with 16 bases between them. Germline V gene lookup returns CDR1 SGDLS and CDR2 YYNGEE. The CDR3 is made up of 15 amino acids. The CDR3 bases are TGTGCCAGCAGCACTCGGGACTCGACGAACAATGAGCAGTTCTTC. Translating gives CASSTRDSTNNEQFF.